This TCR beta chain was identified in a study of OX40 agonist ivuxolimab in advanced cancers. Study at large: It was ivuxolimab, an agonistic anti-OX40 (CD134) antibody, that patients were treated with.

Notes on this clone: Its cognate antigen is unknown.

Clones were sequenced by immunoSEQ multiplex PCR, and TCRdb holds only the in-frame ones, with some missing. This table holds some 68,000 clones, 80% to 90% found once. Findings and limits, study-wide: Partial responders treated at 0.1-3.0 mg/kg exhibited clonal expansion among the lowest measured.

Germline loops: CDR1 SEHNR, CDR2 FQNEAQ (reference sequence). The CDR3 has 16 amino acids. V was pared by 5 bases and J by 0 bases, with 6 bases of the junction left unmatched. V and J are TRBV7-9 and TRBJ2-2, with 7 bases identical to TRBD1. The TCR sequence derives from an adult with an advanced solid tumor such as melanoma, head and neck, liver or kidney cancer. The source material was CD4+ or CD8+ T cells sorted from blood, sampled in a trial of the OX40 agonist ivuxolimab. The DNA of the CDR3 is TGTGCCAGCAGCCCACCGGGACAGTCGAACACCGGGGAGCTGTTTTTT. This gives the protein CASSPPGQSNTGELFF.